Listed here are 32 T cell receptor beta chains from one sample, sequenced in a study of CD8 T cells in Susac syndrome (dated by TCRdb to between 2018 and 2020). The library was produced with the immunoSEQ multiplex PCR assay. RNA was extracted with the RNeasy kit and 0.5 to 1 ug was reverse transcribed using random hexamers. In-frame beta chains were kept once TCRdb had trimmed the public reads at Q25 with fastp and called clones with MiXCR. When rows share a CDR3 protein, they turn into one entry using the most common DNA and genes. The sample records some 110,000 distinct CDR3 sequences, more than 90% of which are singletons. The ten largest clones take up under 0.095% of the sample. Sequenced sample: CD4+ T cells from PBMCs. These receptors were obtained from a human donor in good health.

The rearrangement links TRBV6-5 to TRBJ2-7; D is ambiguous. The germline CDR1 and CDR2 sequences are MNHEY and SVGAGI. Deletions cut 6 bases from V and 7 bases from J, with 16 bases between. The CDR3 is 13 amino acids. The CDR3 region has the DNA TGTGCCAGCAGGTCCCCGACCCCTGGGGAGCAGTACTTC. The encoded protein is CASRSPTPGEQYF.

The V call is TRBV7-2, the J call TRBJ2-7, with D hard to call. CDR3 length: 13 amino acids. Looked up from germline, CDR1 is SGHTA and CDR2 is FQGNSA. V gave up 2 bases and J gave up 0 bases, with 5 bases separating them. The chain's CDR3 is CASSLSASYEQYF. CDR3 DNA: TGTGCCAGCAGCTTATCGGCCTCCTACGAGCAGTACTTC.

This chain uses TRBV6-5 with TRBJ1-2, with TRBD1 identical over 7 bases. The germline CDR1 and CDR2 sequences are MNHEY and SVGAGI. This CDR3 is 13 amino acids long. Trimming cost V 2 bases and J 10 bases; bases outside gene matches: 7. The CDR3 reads CASSYRQGPVYTF. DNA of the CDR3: TGTGCCAGCAGTTACCGACAGGGACCGGTCTACACCTTC.

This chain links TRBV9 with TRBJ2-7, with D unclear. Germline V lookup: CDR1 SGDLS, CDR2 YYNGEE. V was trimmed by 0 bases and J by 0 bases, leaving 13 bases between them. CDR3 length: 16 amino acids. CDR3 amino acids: CASSVGMGAPSYEQYF. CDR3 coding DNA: TGTGCCAGCAGCGTAGGAATGGGTGCACCCTCCTACGAGCAGTACTTC.

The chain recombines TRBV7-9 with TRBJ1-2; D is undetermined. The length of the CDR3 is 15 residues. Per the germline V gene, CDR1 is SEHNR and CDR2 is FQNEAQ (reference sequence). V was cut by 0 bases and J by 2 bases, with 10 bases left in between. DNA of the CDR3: TGTGCCAGCAGCTTAGCCCAGGATTACAACTATGGCTACACCTTC. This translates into CASSLAQDYNYGYTF.

The CDR3 coding sequence is TGCAGCGTTGACGCCACAGGGTACTATGGCTACACCTTC. The encoded protein is CSVDATGYYGYTF. The V gene is TRBV29-1, the J gene TRBJ1-2; D is perhaps TRBD1 (6 bases). Trimming removed 3 bases at V and 3 bases at J, with 11 bases between. Germline V CDR1 and CDR2: SQVTM, ANQGSEA. The CDR3 covers 13 residues.

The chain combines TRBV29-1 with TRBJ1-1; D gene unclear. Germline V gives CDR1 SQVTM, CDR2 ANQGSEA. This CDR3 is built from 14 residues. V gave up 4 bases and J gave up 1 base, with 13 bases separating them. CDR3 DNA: TGCAGCGTTGTCGGCAGTTTCGGGAACACTGAAGCTTTCTTT. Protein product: CSVVGSFGNTEAFF.

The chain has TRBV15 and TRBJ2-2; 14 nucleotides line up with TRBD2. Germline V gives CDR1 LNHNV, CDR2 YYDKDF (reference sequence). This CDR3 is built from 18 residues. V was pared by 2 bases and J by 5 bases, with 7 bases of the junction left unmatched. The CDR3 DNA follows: TGTGCCACCAGCAGACTTTCCGGGACTAGCGGGAGTACCGGGGAGCTGTTTTTT. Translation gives CATSRLSGTSGSTGELFF.

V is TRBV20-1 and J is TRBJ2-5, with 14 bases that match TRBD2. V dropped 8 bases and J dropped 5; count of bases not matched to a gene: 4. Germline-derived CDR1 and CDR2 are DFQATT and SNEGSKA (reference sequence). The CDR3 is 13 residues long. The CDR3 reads CSLGLAGGETQYF. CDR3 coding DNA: TGCAGTCTCGGACTAGCGGGAGGTGAGACCCAGTACTTC.

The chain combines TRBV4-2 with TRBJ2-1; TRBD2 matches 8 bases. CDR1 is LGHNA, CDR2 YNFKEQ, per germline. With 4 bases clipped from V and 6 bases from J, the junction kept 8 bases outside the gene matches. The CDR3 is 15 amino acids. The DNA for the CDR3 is TGTGCCAGCAGCCCACCGGGACTAGTAGTCAATGAGCAGTTCTTC. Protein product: CASSPPGLVVNEQFF.

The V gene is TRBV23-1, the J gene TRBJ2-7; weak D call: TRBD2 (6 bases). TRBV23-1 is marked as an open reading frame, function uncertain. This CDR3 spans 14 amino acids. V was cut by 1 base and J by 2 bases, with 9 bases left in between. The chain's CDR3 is CASSQWDCPYEQYF. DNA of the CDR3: TGCGCCAGCAGTCAATGGGACTGTCCCTACGAGCAGTACTTC.

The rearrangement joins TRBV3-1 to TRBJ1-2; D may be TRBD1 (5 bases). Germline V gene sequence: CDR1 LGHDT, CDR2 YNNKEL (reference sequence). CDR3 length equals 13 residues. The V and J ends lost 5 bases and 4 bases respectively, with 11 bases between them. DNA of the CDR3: TGTGCCAGCAGCGAAGGGACGGTCTATGGCTACACCTTC. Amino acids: CASSEGTVYGYTF.

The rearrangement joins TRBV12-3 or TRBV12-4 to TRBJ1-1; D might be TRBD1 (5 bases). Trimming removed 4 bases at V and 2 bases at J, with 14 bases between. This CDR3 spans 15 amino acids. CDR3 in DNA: TGTGCCAGCAGTTCCGGGGCAGCTTTCAACACTGAAGCTTTCTTT. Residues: CASSSGAAFNTEAFF.

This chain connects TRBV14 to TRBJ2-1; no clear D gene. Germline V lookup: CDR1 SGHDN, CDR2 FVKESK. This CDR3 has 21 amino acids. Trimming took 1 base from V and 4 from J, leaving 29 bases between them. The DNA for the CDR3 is TGTGCCAGCAGCCAAGGAAGAGGACGCCGATTACTACTTGAACAATACAATGAGCAGTTCTTC. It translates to CASSQGRGRRLLLEQYNEQFF.

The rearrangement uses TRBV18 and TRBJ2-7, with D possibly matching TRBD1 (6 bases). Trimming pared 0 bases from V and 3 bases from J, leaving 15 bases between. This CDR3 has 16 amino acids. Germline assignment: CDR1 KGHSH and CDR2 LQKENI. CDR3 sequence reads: CASSPPSGTFYYEQYF. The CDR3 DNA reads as TGTGCCAGCTCACCACCCTCCGGGACATTTTACTACGAGCAGTACTTC.

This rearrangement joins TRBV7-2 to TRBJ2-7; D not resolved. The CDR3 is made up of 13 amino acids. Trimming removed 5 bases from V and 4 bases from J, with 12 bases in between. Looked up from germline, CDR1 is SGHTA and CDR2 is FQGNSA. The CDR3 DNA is TGTGCCAGCAGCGTTAGGGTCCCATACGAGCAGTACTTC. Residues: CASSVRVPYEQYF.

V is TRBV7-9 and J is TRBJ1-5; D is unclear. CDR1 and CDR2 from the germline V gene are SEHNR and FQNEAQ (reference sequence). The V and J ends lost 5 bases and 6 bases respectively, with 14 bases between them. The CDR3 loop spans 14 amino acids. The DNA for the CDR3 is TGTGCCAGCAGCCCCGACGGATTCATTCAGCCCCAGCATTTT. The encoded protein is CASSPDGFIQPQHF.

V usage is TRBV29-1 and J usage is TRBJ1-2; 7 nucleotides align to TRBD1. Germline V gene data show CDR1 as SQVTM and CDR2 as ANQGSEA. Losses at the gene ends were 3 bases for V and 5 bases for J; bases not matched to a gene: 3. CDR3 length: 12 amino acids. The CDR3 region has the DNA TGCAGCGTTGACGGGACAGAGTATGGCTACACCTTC. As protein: CSVDGTEYGYTF.

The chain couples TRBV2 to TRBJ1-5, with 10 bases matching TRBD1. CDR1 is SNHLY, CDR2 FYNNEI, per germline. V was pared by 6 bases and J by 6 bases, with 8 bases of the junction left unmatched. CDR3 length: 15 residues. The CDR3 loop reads CASRTDRGRGQPQHF. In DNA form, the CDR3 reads TGTGCCAGCAGGACGGACAGGGGGAGGGGTCAGCCCCAGCATTTT.

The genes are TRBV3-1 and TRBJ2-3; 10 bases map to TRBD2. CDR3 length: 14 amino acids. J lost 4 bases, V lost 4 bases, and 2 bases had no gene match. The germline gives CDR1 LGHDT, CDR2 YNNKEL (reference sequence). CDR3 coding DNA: TGTGCCAGCAGCCTTGGGACTAGCGCAGATACGCAGTATTTT. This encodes CASSLGTSADTQYF.

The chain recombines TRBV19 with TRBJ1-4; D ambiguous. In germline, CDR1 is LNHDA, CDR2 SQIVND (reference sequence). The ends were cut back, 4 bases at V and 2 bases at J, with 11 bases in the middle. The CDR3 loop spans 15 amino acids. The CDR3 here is CASSTTARTNEKLFF. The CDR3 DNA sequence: TGTGCCAGTAGTACTACGGCCCGGACTAATGAAAAACTGTTTTTT.

The chain's CDR3 is CASSLELASGELFF. CDR3 in DNA: TGTGCCAGCAGCTTGGAGTTGGCGTCCGGGGAGCTGTTTTTT. The genes are TRBV5-4 and TRBJ2-2; no firm D call. Per germline, CDR1 SGHNT and CDR2 YYREEE (reference sequence). This CDR3 has 14 amino acids. V was shortened by 0 bases and J by 6 bases, with 9 bases between the two germline ends.

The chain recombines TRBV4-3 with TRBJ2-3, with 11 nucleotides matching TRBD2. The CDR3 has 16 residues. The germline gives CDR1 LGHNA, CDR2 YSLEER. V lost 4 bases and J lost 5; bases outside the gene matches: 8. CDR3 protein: CASSPNSGRALDTQYF. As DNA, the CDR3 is TGCGCCAGCAGCCCTAATAGCGGGAGGGCCTTAGATACGCAGTATTTT.

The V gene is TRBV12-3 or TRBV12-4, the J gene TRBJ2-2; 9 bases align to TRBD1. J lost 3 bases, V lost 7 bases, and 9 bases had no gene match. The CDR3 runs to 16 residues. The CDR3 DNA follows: TGTGCCAGCAAATTACCCGGGACAGGGTACACCGGGGAGCTGTTTTTT. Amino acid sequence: CASKLPGTGYTGELFF.

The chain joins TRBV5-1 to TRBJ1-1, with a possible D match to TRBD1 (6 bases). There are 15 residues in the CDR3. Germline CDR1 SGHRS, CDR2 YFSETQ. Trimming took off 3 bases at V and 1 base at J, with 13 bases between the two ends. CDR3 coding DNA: TGCGCCAGCAGCTCGTCGACAGGAGCGAACACTGAAGCTTTCTTT. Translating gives CASSSSTGANTEAFF.

The CDR3 DNA follows: TGTGCCAGCAGTTACTCGAGAGGGAGCTCTGGGGCCAACGTCCTGACTTTC. Translated: CASSYSRGSSGANVLTF. This sequence joins TRBV6-5 and TRBJ2-6; maybe TRBD2 (5 bases). This CDR3 spans 17 amino acids. Germline CDR1 is MNHEY and CDR2 is SVGAGI. V lost 0 bases and J lost 0, with 9 bases in between.

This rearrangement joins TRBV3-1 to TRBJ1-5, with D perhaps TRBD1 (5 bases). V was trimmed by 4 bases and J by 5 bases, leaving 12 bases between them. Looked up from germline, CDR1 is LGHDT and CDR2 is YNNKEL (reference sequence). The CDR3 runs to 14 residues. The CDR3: CASSLSWGDQPQHF. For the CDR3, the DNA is TGTGCCAGCAGCCTCTCGTGGGGGGATCAGCCCCAGCATTTT. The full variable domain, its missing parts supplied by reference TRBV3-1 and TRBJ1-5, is DTAVSQTPKYLVTQMGNDKSIKCEQNLGHDTMYWYKQDSKKFLKIMFSYNNKELIINETVPNRFSPKSPDKAHLNLHINSLELGDSAVYFCASSLSWGDQPQHFGDGTRLSIL.

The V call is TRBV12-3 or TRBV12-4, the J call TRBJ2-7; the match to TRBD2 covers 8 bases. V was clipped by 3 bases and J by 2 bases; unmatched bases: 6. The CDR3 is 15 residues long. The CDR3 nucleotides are TGTGCCAGCAGTTTTTCTAGCGGGTCGACCTACGAGCAGTACTTC. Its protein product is CASSFSSGSTYEQYF.

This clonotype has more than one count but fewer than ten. The CDR3 loop reads CASIESGEGAYEQYF. Here the CDR3 DNA reads TGTGCCAGCATCGAAAGCGGGGAGGGAGCCTACGAGCAGTACTTC. V and J are TRBV6-6 and TRBJ2-7; 7 bases agree with TRBD2. The CDR3 is 15 amino acids. V lost 7 bases, J lost 2 bases, and 11 bases stayed unmatched. Germline CDR1 MNHNY, CDR2 SVGAGI (reference sequence).

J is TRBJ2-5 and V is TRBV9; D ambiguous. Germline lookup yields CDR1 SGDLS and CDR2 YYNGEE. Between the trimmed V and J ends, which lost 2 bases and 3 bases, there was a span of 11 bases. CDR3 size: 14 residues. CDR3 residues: CASSVKGPKETQYF. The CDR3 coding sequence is TGTGCCAGCAGCGTGAAAGGGCCTAAAGAGACCCAGTACTTC.

DNA of the CDR3: TGTGCCAGCAGCTTGGCTCTAGCGGTCACAGATACGCAGTATTTT. This gives the protein CASSLALAVTDTQYF. The chain is built from TRBV5-6 and TRBJ2-3, with 7 bases matching TRBD2. The CDR3 has 15 amino acids. In germline, CDR1 is SGHDT, CDR2 YYEEEE. Trimming removed 0 bases from V and 2 bases from J; junction bases left unmatched: 3.

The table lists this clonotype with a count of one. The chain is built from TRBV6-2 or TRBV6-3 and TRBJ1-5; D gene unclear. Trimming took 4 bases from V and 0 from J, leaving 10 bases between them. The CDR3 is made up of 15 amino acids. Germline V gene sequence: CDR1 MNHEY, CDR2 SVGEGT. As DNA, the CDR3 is TGTGCCAGCAGTTGGGGAGGAGATAGCAATCAGCCCCAGCATTTT. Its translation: CASSWGGDSNQPQHF.